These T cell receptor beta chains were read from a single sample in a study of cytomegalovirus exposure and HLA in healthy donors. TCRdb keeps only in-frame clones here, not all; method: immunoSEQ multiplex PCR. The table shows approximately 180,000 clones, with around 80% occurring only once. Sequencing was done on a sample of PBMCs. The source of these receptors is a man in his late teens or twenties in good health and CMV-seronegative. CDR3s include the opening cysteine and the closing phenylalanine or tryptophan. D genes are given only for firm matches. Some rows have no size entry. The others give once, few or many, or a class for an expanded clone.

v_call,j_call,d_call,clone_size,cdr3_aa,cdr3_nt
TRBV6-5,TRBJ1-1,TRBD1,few,CASSIDRVGFGAFF,TGTGCCAGCAGCATCGACAGGGTCGGATTTGGCGCTTTCTTT
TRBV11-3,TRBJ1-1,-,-,CASTQGGDPEAFF,TGTGCCAGCACCCAAGGGGGGGACCCTGAAGCTTTCTTT
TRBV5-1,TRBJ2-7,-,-,CASRKEGGYEQYF,TGCGCCAGCAGAAAGGAGGGAGGTTACGAGCAGTACTTC
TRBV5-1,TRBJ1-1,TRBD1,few,CASSPRQGPTEAFF,TGCGCCAGCAGCCCCCGACAGGGGCCCACTGAAGCTTTCTTT
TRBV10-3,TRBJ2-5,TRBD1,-,CAISESIGPGQGKTQYF,TGTGCCATCAGTGAGTCGATTGGGCCCGGACAGGGAAAGACCCAGTACTTC
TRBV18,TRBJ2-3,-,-,CASSPPVRGGNTDTQYF,TGTGCCAGCTCACCACCGGTGCGGGGTGGGAACACAGATACGCAGTATTTT
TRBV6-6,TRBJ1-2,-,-,CASSPGQRGYTF,TGTGCCAGCAGTCCAGGACAGCGCGGCTACACCTTC
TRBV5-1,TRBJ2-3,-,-,CASSSPAGDTQYF,TGCGCCAGCAGCTCACCCGCAGGGGATACGCAGTATTTT
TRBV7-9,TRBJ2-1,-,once,CASSLVEGMGYNEQFF,TGTGCCAGCAGCTTAGTGGAGGGGATGGGTTACAATGAGCAGTTCTTC
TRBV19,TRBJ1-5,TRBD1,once,CASSDADREGYSNQPQHF,TGTGCCAGTAGTGACGCGGACAGGGAGGGTTATAGCAATCAGCCCCAGCATTTT
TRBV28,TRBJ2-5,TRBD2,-,CASSPRRGEETQYF,TGTGCCAGCAGTCCCCGCCGGGGGGAAGAGACCCAGTACTTC
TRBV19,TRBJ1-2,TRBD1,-,CASSGDREVYGYTF,TGTGCCAGTAGTGGGGACAGGGAAGTCTATGGCTACACCTTC
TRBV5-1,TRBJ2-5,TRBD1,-,CATSGQALETQYF,TGCGCCACCTCGGGACAGGCCTTGGAGACCCAGTACTTC
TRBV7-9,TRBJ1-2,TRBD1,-,CSSSLEGAGYTF,TGTTCCAGCAGCTTAGAGGGGGCTGGCTACACCTTC
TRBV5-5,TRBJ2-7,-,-,CASSFRSNRERSYEQYF,TGTGCCAGCAGCTTCCGTTCGAACAGGGAAAGATCCTACGAGCAGTACTTC
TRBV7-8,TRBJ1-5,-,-,CASSLDILRGRNQPQHF,TGTGCCAGCAGCTTAGATATTCTCCGGGGTAGGAATCAGCCCCAGCATTTT
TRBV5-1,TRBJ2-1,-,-,CASIGGGYNEQFF,TGCGCCAGCATTGGGGGAGGCTACAATGAGCAGTTCTTC
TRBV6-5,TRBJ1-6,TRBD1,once,CASSNRQGQSPLHF,TGTGCCAGCAGCAACCGACAGGGTCAATCACCCCTCCACTTT
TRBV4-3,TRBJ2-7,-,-,CASSQDGLASGEQYF,TGCGCCAGCAGCCAAGATGGCCTAGCCTCGGGTGAGCAGTACTTC
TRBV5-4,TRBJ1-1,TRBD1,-,CASSSNRQGGNTEAFF,TGTGCCAGCAGCTCCAACCGACAGGGGGGGAACACTGAAGCTTTCTTT
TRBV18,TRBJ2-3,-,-,CASSPYDRSDTQYF,TGTGCCAGCTCCCCCTATGACAGATCAGATACGCAGTATTTT
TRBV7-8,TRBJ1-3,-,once,CASSLGLSSGNTIYF,TGTGCCAGCAGCTTAGGGTTGAGCTCTGGAAACACCATATATTTT
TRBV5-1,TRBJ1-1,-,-,CASSLVPAFNTEAFF,TGCGCCAGCAGCTTGGTCCCCGCGTTTAACACTGAAGCTTTCTTT
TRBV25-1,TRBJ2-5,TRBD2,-,CASSILAGGPQETQYF,TGTGCCAGCAGCATACTAGCGGGGGGCCCCCAAGAGACCCAGTACTTC
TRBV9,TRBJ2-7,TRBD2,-,CASSVDGGGAGLRYEQYF,TGTGCCAGCAGCGTAGATGGGGGAGGGGCGGGATTAAGGTACGAGCAGTACTTC
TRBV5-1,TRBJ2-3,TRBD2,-,CASSPLGLAVTDTQYF,TGCGCCAGCAGCCCTCTGGGACTAGCGGTCACAGATACGCAGTATTTT
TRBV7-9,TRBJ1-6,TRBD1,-,CASSSGQGSSNPPLHF,TGTGCCAGCAGCTCTGGACAGGGAAGTTCGAATCCACCCCTCCACTTT
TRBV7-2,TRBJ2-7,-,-,CASSLYRQYEQYF,TGTGCCAGCAGCTTATACAGACAATACGAGCAGTACTTC
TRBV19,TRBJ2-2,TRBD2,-,CASSQRGETGELFF,TGTGCCAGTAGTCAGCGGGGGGAAACCGGGGAGCTGTTTTTT
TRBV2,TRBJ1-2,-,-,CASSGRQGLNYGYTF,TGTGCCAGCAGTGGACGGCAGGGGCTAAACTATGGCTACACCTTC
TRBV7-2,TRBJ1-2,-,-,CASSLRERTAFGYGYTF,TGTGCCAGCAGCTTACGCGAAAGGACAGCCTTTGGCTATGGCTACACCTTC
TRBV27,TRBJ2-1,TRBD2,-,CASSPSSGREYNEQFF,TGTGCCAGCAGTCCGTCTAGCGGGAGGGAGTACAATGAGCAGTTCTTC
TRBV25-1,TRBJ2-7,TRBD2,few,CASSPSKRESHEQYF,TGTGCCAGCAGCCCCAGTAAGCGGGAATCCCACGAGCAGTACTTC
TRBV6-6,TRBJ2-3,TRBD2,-,CASHGRGGADTQYF,TGTGCCAGCCACGGGCGGGGGGGCGCAGATACGCAGTATTTT
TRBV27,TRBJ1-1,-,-,CASSLTNQGLGTEAFF,TGTGCCAGCAGTTTAACCAACCAGGGTCTTGGCACTGAAGCTTTCTTT
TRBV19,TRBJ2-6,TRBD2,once,CASSRAGDSGANVLTF,TGTGCCAGTAGTCGGGCGGGGGATTCTGGGGCCAACGTCCTGACTTTC
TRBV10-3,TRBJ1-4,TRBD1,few,CAISRTGAEKLFF,TGTGCCATCAGTCGAACAGGGGCTGAAAAACTGTTTTTT
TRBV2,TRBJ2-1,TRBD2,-,CASTRLLAGYNEQFF,TGTGCCAGCACTAGACTACTAGCGGGGTACAATGAGCAGTTCTTC
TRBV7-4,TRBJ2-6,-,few,CASSLAGLVPSGANVLTF,TGTGCCAGCAGCTTAGCGGGACTCGTGCCCTCTGGGGCCAACGTCCTGACTTTC
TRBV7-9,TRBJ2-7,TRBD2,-,CASSPLGPGLALKVGEQYF,TGTGCCAGCAGCCCCCTCGGGCCAGGACTAGCGCTTAAGGTTGGCGAGCAGTACTTC
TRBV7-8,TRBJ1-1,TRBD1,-,CASSATGGSLNTEAFF,TGTGCCAGCAGCGCGACAGGGGGCTCTTTGAACACTGAAGCTTTCTTT
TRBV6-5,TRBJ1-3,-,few,CASSPSGGGNTIYF,TGTGCCAGCAGTCCCTCGGGGGGAGGAAACACCATATATTTT
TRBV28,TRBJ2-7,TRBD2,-,CASSSPPSGSYEQYF,TGTGCCAGCAGTTCTCCCCCTAGCGGGTCCTACGAGCAGTACTTC
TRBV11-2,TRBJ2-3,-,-,CASSFWQGTDTQYF,TGTGCCAGCAGCTTTTGGCAGGGCACAGATACGCAGTATTTT
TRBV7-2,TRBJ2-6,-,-,CASSLVGGPLAGANVLTF,TGTGCCAGCAGCTTAGTGGGGGGACCCCTTGCTGGGGCCAACGTCCTGACTTTC
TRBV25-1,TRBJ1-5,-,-,CASSDAGPNQPQHF,TGTGCCAGCAGTGACGCAGGTCCCAATCAGCCCCAGCATTTT
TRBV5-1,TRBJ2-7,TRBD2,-,CASSLAGGEQYF,TGCGCCAGCAGCTTGGCGGGGGGCGAGCAGTACTTC
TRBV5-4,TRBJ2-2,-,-,CASSFSGAGELFF,TGTGCCAGCAGCTTTTCAGGGGCCGGGGAGCTGTTTTTT
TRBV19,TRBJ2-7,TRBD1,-,CASSIGDRIGEQYF,TGTGCCAGTAGTATTGGGGACAGGATTGGCGAGCAGTACTTC